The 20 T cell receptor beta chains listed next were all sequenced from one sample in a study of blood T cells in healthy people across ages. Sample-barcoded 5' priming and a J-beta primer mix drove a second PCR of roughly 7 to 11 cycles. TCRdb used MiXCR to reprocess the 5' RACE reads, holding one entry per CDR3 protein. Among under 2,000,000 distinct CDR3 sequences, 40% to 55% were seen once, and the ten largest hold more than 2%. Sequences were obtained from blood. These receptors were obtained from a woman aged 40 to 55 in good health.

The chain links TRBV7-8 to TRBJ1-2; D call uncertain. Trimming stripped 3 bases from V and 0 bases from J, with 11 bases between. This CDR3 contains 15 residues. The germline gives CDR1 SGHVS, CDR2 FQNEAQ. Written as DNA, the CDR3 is TGTGCCAGCAGCTTTGCGGGCTTAGCTAACTATGGCTACACCTTC. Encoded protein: CASSFAGLANYGYTF.

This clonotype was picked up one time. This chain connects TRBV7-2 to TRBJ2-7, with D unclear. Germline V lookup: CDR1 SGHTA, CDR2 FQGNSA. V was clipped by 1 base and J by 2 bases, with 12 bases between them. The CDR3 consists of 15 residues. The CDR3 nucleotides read TGTGCCAGCAGCTTAGATGTATGGGCAGCCTACGAGCAGTACTTC. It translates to CASSLDVWAAYEQYF. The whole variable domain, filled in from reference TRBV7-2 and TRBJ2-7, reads GAGVSQSPSNKVTEKGKDVELRCDPISGHTALYWYRQSLGQGLEFLIYFQGNSAPDKSGLPSDRFSAERTGGSVSTLTIQRTQQEDSAVYLCASSLDVWAAYEQYFGPGTRLTVT.

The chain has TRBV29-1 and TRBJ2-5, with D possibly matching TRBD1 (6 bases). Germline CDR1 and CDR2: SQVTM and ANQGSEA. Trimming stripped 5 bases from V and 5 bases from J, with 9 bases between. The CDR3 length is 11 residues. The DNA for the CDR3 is TGCAGCGTTACAGGGCTGGAGACCCAGTACTTC. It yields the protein CSVTGLETQYF.

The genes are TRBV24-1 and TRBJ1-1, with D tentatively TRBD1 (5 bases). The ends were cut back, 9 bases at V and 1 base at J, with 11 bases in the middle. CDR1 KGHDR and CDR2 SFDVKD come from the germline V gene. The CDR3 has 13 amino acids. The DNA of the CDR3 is TGTGCCACCGCAGGGCGGGGGAACACTGAAGCTTTCTTT. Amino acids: CATAGRGNTEAFF.

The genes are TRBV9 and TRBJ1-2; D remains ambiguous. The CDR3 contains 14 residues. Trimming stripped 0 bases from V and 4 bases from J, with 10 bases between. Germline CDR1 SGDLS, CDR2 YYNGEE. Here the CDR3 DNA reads TGTGCCAGCAGCGTAGGTTCGGCTAGCTATGGCTACACCTTC. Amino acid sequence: CASSVGSASYGYTF.

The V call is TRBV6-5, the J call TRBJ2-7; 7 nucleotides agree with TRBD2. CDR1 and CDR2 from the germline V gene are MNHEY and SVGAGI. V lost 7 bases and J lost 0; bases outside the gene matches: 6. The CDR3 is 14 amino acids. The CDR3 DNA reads TGTGCCAGCAAACGGGGGGAGAGCTCCTACGAGCAGTACTTC. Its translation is CASKRGESSYEQYF.

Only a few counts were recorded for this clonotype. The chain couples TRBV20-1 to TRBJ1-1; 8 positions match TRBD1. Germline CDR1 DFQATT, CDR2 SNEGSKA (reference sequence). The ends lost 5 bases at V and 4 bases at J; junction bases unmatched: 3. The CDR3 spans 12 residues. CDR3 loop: CSAPTGGTEAFF. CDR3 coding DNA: TGCAGTGCTCCCACAGGGGGCACTGAAGCTTTCTTT.

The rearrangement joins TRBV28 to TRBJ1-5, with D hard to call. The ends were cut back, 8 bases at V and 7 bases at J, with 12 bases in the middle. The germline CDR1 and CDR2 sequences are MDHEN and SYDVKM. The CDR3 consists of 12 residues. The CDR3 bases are TGTGCCAGCTACAGCCAGAGACAGCCCCAGCATTTT. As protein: CASYSQRQPQHF.

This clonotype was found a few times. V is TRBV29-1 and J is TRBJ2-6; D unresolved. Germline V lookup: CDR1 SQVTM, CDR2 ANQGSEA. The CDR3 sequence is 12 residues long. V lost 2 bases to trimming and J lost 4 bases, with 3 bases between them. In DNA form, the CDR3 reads TGCAGCGTTGAATTAGGGGCCAACGTCCTGACTTTC. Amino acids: CSVELGANVLTF. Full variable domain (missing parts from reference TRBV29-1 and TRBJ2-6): SAVISQKPSRDICQRGTSLTIQCQVDSQVTMMFWYRQQPGQSLTLIATANQGSEATYESGFVIDKFPISRPNLTFSTLTVSNMSPEDSSIYLCSVELGANVLTFGAGSRLTVL.

The CDR3 DNA reads as TGTGCCAGCAGTGCGGGAGACCACGATACGCAGTATTTT. Translated, it gives CASSAGDHDTQYF. The chain couples TRBV28 to TRBJ2-3, with 7 nucleotides matching TRBD2. The CDR3 has 13 amino acids. Germline CDR1 is MDHEN and CDR2 is SYDVKM. V dropped 5 bases and J dropped 6; count of bases not matched to a gene: 5.

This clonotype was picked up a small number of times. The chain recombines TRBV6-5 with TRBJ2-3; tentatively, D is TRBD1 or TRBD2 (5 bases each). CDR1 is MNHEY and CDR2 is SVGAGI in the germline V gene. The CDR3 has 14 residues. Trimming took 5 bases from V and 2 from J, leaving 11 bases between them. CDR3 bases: TGTGCCAGCAGTCTCCGGGACCACACAGATACGCAGTATTTT. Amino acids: CASSLRDHTDTQYF.

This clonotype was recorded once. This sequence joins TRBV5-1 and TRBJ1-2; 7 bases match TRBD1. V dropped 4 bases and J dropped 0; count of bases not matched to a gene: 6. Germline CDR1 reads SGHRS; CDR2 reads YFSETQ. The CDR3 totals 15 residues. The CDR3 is CASSEGTATNYGYTF. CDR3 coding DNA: TGCGCCAGCAGCGAGGGGACAGCAACTAACTATGGCTACACCTTC.

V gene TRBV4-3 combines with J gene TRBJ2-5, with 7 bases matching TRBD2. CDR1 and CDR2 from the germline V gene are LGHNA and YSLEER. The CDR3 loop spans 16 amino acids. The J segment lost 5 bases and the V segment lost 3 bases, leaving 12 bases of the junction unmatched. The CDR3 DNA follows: TGCGCCAGCAGCCACCTAACTGGGGAGGGCAGGGAGACCCAGTACTTC. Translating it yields CASSHLTGEGRETQYF.

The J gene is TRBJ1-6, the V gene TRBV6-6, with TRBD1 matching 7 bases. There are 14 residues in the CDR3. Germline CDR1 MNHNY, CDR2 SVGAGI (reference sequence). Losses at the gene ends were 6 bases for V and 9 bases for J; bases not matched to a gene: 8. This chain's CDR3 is CASSNTGAGSPLHF. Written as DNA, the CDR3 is TGTGCCAGCAGCAATACAGGGGCGGGTTCACCCCTCCACTTT.

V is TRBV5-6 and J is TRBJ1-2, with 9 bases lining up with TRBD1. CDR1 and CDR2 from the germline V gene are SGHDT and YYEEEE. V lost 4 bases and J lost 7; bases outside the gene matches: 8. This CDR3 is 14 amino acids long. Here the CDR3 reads CASSPPTGGGGYTF. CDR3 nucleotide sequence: TGTGCCAGCAGCCCGCCTACAGGGGGCGGTGGCTACACCTTC.

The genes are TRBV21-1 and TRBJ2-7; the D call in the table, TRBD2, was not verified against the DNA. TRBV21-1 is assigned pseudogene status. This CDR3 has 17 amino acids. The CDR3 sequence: CASSKGNSGGETYEQYF. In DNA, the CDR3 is TGTGCCAGCAGCAAAGGGAATTCGGGGGGGGAGACCTACGAGCAGTACTTC.

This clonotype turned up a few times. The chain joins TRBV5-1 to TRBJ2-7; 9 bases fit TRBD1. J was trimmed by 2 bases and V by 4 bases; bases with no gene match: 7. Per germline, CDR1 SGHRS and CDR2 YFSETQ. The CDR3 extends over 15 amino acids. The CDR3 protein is CASSRTGDITYEQYF. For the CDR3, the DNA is TGCGCCAGCAGCAGGACAGGGGACATCACCTACGAGCAGTACTTC.

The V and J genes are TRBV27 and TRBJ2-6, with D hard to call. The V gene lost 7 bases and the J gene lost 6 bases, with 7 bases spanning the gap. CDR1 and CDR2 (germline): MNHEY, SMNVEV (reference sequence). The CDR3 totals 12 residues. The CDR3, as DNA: TGTGCCAGCAAAGGCGCGGCCAACGTCCTGACTTTC. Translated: CASKGAANVLTF.

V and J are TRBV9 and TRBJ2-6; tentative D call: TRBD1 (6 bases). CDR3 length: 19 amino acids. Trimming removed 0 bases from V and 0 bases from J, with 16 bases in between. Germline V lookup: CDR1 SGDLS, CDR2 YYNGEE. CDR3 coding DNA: TGTGCCAGCAGCGTAGTCCCAGGGGTCTCTATCTCTGGGGCCAACGTCCTGACTTTC. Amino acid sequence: CASSVVPGVSISGANVLTF.

CDR3 DNA: TGTGCCAGCAAGGTCAGCGGGGGGCGCTGGGTCACAGATACGCAGTATTTT. Encoded protein: CASKVSGGRWVTDTQYF. The V call is TRBV12-3 or TRBV12-4, the J call TRBJ2-3; TRBD2 matches 9 bases. CDR3 length: 17 amino acids. J lost 2 bases, V lost 7 bases, and 13 bases had no gene match.